Listed below are T cell receptor beta chains from one sample, sequenced in a study of Ad26.COV2.S vaccination and SARS-CoV-2 variants. Libraries were prepared by immunoSEQ multiplex PCR; TCRdb keeps only in-frame clonotypes and omits some of them. The table includes hundreds of thousands of clones, 75% to 90% detected once. The sequenced sample was peripheral blood, obtained in a trial of Ad26.COV2.S vaccine versus placebo. These receptors originate from a person aged 18-60 years who received the Ad26.COV2.S COVID-19 vaccine or a placebo. The CDR3 runs from the conserved cysteine through the conserved F or W. The D gene is left open where the match is weak. A row's size may be missing; if present it is once, few, many or a size class.

D gene	V gene	clone size	J gene	CDR3 protein	CDR3 DNA
.	TRBV12-3/TRBV12-4	.	TRBJ1-2	CASTPGRSGYTF	TGTGCCAGCACCCCGGGTAGGTCCGGCTACACCTTC
.	TRBV2	.	TRBJ1-4	CASSVSREGKLFF	TGTGCCAGCAGTGTTTCCAGGGAAGGCAAACTGTTTTTT
TRBD1	TRBV28	.	TRBJ1-5	CASSFRGTNQPQHF	TGTGCCAGCAGTTTCAGGGGGACCAATCAGCCCCAGCATTTT
.	TRBV28	.	TRBJ1-6	CASSLFESPLHF	TGTGCCAGCAGTTTATTTGAATCACCCCTCCACTTT
.	TRBV6-2/TRBV6-3	.	TRBJ1-5	CASSYSTGQKYSNQPQHF	TGTGCCAGCAGTTACTCCACCGGGCAGAAGTATAGCAATCAGCCCCAGCATTTT
.	TRBV7-2	.	TRBJ1-4	CASSPSGTGDEKLFF	TGTGCCAGCAGCCCGTCCGGGACGGGGGATGAAAAACTGTTTTTT
.	TRBV7-9	.	TRBJ1-5	CASSLDGPNQPQHF	TGTGCCAGCAGCTTAGACGGCCCTAATCAGCCCCAGCATTTT
TRBD1	TRBV2	.	TRBJ2-5	CASSENFMGTGGYQETQYF	TGTGCCAGCAGTGAAAATTTCATGGGGACAGGAGGGTACCAAGAGACCCAGTACTTC
.	TRBV28	.	TRBJ1-5	CASSHLTRYRANQPQHF	TGTGCCAGCAGTCACCTAACCCGATACAGGGCCAATCAGCCCCAGCATTTT
TRBD1	TRBV10-1	once	TRBJ2-3	CASRDTGESDTQYF	TGCGCCAGCAGGGATACAGGGGAATCAGATACGCAGTATTTT
TRBD1	TRBV6-5	once	TRBJ2-3	CASSHGTAGTDTQYF	TGTGCCAGCAGTCACGGGACAGCGGGCACAGATACGCAGTATTTT
TRBD1	TRBV5-5	.	TRBJ1-5	CASSPDRGWYQPQHF	TGTGCCAGCAGCCCGGACAGGGGGTGGTATCAGCCCCAGCATTTT
TRBD1	TRBV5-6	.	TRBJ2-7	CASSLAGQGEYF	TGTGCCAGCAGCTTGGCGGGGCAGGGGGAGTACTTC
TRBD2	TRBV14	.	TRBJ2-1	CASSRLTSGAYNEQFF	TGTGCCAGCAGCCGGTTGACTAGCGGGGCTTACAATGAGCAGTTCTTC
TRBD1	TRBV27	once	TRBJ2-6	CASSPGQGPVTGANVLTF	TGTGCCAGCAGTCCCGGACAGGGACCCGTTACCGGGGCCAACGTCCTGACTTTC
.	TRBV9	.	TRBJ2-1	CASSGSGGKNRNEQFF	TGTGCCAGCAGCGGGTCAGGGGGGAAAAACCGAAATGAGCAGTTCTTC
.	TRBV7-9	once	TRBJ1-2	CASSWEGQGYTF	TGTGCCAGCAGCTGGGAGGGGCAAGGCTACACCTTC
.	TRBV27	.	TRBJ2-7	CASSLLVWGEQYF	TGTGCCAGCAGTTTATTAGTTTGGGGGGAGCAGTACTTC
.	TRBV10-3	.	TRBJ1-2	CAISEAGQSYGYTF	TGTGCCATCAGTGAGGCCGGACAGTCCTATGGCTACACCTTC
.	TRBV11-1	.	TRBJ1-4	CASSLTGQKNEKLFF	TGTGCCAGCAGCTTAACAGGACAGAAAAATGAAAAACTGTTTTTT
.	TRBV7-9	.	TRBJ2-1	CASSLVAAEQFF	TGTGCCAGCAGCTTAGTGGCAGCTGAGCAGTTCTTC
.	TRBV14	.	TRBJ1-2	CASSQAPNYGYTF	TGTGCCAGCAGCCAAGCCCCTAACTATGGCTACACCTTC
.	TRBV29-1	.	TRBJ2-1	CSVEGGPSYNEQFF	TGCAGCGTTGAAGGCGGACCGAGCTACAATGAGCAGTTCTTC
TRBD1	TRBV27	.	TRBJ2-1	CASSPTGTGRSSYNEQFF	TGTGCCAGCAGTCCTACCGGGACAGGGCGTAGCTCCTACAATGAGCAGTTCTTC
TRBD1	TRBV15	.	TRBJ2-7	CATSGTGSDEQYF	TGTGCCACCAGTGGGACAGGGTCAGACGAGCAGTACTTC
.	TRBV10-3	.	TRBJ1-6	CAISPSSYNSPLHF	TGTGCCATCAGCCCCAGCTCCTATAATTCACCCCTCCACTTT
TRBD2	TRBV7-2	.	TRBJ2-1	CASRPAGGFNEQFF	TGTGCCAGCAGGCCCGCGGGGGGATTCAATGAGCAGTTCTTC
TRBD1	TRBV9	.	TRBJ2-5	CASSVGQVNKETQYF	TGTGCCAGCAGCGTTGGACAGGTCAACAAAGAGACCCAGTACTTC
TRBD1	TRBV28	.	TRBJ1-4	CASRQGGATNEKLFF	TGTGCCAGTCGACAGGGGGGCGCGACTAATGAAAAACTGTTTTTT
TRBD1	TRBV30	.	TRBJ1-1	CAWSPRTGGKTEAFF	TGTGCCTGGAGTCCTAGGACAGGGGGCAAAACTGAAGCTTTCTTT
TRBD1	TRBV28	.	TRBJ2-2	CASSLLQGRSGGELFF	TGTGCCAGCAGTTTATTACAGGGGAGAAGTGGCGGGGAGCTGTTTTTT
.	TRBV6-5	.	TRBJ1-2	CASLPGRSGGYTF	TGTGCCAGCCTCCCCGGTCGATCGGGTGGCTACACCTTC
TRBD1	TRBV2	once	TRBJ1-1	CASRVRQGSNTEAFF	TGTGCCAGCAGAGTTAGACAGGGATCGAACACTGAAGCTTTCTTT
TRBD1	TRBV10-3	few	TRBJ1-2	CAIRLDRGANYGYTF	TGTGCCATCAGACTGGACAGGGGCGCTAACTATGGCTACACCTTC
TRBD1	TRBV4-1	few	TRBJ1-2	CASSPTGQADYGYTF	TGCGCCAGCAGCCCAACCGGACAGGCCGACTATGGCTACACCTTC
.	TRBV29-1	.	TRBJ2-1	CSVGYNEQFF	TGCAGCGTGGGGTACAATGAGCAGTTCTTC
TRBD1	TRBV18	.	TRBJ1-6	CASSPRGDNSPLHF	TGTGCCAGCTCCCCCAGGGGGGATAATTCACCCCTCCACTTT
.	TRBV4-2	.	TRBJ1-1	CASSQDPPSGYTEAFF	TGTGCCAGCAGCCAAGATCCTCCGTCGGGATACACTGAAGCTTTCTTT
.	TRBV4-3	.	TRBJ1-2	CASSQDLGDSAFYGYTF	TGCGCCAGCAGCCAAGATCTAGGGGACTCAGCGTTTTATGGCTACACCTTC
TRBD1	TRBV6-5	.	TRBJ2-5	CASGTGEETQYF	TGTGCCAGCGGGACAGGGGAAGAGACCCAGTACTTC
.	TRBV4-1	.	TRBJ2-7	CASSQEEDYEQYF	TGCGCCAGCAGCCAAGAGGAAGACTACGAGCAGTACTTC
.	TRBV18	.	TRBJ2-3	CASSPRGSSDTQYF	TGTGCCAGCTCACCGAGGGGGAGCTCAGATACGCAGTATTTT